These 13 T cell receptor beta chains were all obtained from the same sample, sequenced in a study of cytomegalovirus exposure and HLA in healthy donors (dated by TCRdb to 2015 to 2018). The library was obtained by the immunoSEQ multiplex PCR assay. For the multiplex PCR, a mixture combining 60 forward primers for TCR Vbeta segments and 13 reverse primers for TCR Jbeta segments was used. Drawn from immuneACCESS, this table holds only the in-frame rearrangements with V and J called that TCRdb kept. Clones are partly lost; checked studies trace under half to an unresolved V gene and leave the rest unexplained. The sample table contains around 110,000 clones; only one count was recorded for over 75% of them. 3% to 4% of the sample rests with the top ten. Material for sequencing was PBMCs. The receptors were gathered from a man aged 55 to 69 in good health and CMV-seronegative.

The chain is built from TRBV12-5 and TRBJ1-6; no definite D call. This CDR3 is 14 amino acids long. From germline, CDR1 is LGHNT and CDR2 FRNRAP. Trimming removed 3 bases from V and 7 bases from J, with 10 bases in between. CDR3 sequence reads: CASGLNRYNSPLHF. DNA for the CDR3: TGTGCTAGTGGTTTAAACCGCTACAATTCACCCCTCCACTTT.

This clone was observed once. This chain uses TRBV11-1 with TRBJ1-2; 10 bases map to TRBD1. This CDR3 region has 14 residues. V lost 4 bases, J lost 2 bases, and 1 base stayed unmatched. Germline values: CDR1 SGHAT, CDR2 FQDESV (reference sequence). The CDR3 DNA reads as TGTGCCAGCAGCTCGGGACAGGGGAACTATGGCTACACCTTC. This encodes CASSSGQGNYGYTF.

The V and J genes are TRBV29-1 and TRBJ2-3, with 10 positions matching TRBD2. Unmatched junction bases numbered 8, after V lost 1 base and J lost 1 base. From germline, CDR1 is SQVTM and CDR2 ANQGSEA. The length of the CDR3 is 17 residues. CDR3 DNA sequence: TGCAGCGTTGAAGGACTAGCGGGCCTCAGGGGCACAGATACGCAGTATTTT. It codes for CSVEGLAGLRGTDTQYF.

Concerning this clone itself: Other DNA sequences of this sample code for an identical CDR3. V gene TRBV9 combines with J gene TRBJ2-3, with D perhaps TRBD1 (6 bases). Germline CDR1 SGDLS, CDR2 YYNGEE. The germline V and J ends were trimmed by 3 bases and 2 bases, with 13 bases remaining between them. The length of the CDR3 is 15 residues. The CDR3 reads CASSASQGVTDTQYF. For the CDR3, the DNA is TGTGCCAGCAGCGCCTCACAGGGTGTCACAGATACGCAGTATTTT.

The CDR3 spells CAISDENTNTEAFF. In DNA, the CDR3 is TGTGCCATCAGTGACGAGAATACGAACACTGAAGCTTTCTTT. V is TRBV10-3 and J is TRBJ1-1; no reliable D call. CDR1 ENHRY and CDR2 SYGVKD come from the germline V gene. CDR3 length equals 14 residues. Trimming cost V 3 bases and J 1 base, with 9 bases left between them.

The V call is TRBV5-1, the J call TRBJ2-1; 10 nucleotides match TRBD2. V lost 5 bases, J lost 0 bases, and 8 bases stayed unmatched. Looked up from germline, CDR1 is SGHRS and CDR2 is YFSETQ. The CDR3 totals 17 residues. The CDR3 sequence is CASSTVTSGDSYNEQFF. The CDR3 DNA reads TGCGCCAGCAGTACGGTAACTAGCGGGGACTCCTACAATGAGCAGTTCTTC.

The chain joins TRBV14 to TRBJ1-2; no firm D call. Per the germline V gene, CDR1 is SGHDN and CDR2 is FVKESK. V dropped 1 base and J dropped 5 bases, with 20 bases sitting between them. CDR3 length: 17 amino acids. The CDR3: CASSQVWGGRNIYGYTF. CDR3 DNA: TGTGCCAGCAGCCAAGTATGGGGAGGACGGAATATATATGGCTACACCTTC.

The V and J genes are TRBV28 and TRBJ2-7, with 8 nucleotides matching TRBD1. From germline, CDR1 is MDHEN and CDR2 SYDVKM. This CDR3 comprises 12 residues. The V segment lost 9 bases and the J segment 2 bases; nucleotides outside the gene matches: 3. CDR3 nucleotide sequence: TGTGCCAGGCGGGACAGGCCCTACGAGCAGTACGTC. It specifies CARRDRPYEQYV.

This clone was picked up one time. The chain employs TRBV18 and TRBJ1-1; no definite D call. The CDR3 length is 12 residues. Germline lookup yields CDR1 KGHSH and CDR2 LQKENI. V was clipped by 6 bases and J by 12 bases, with 17 bases between them. The chain's CDR3 is CASSPDMPRSFF. The CDR3 nucleotides are TGTGCCAGCTCTCCCGACATGCCGCGATCTTTCTTT.

The sample holds a few counts of this clone. The chain carries TRBV5-1 and TRBJ1-3, with D possibly matching TRBD1 (5 bases). The CDR3 length is 16 residues. Germline V CDR1 and CDR2: SGHRS, YFSETQ. The germline V and J ends were trimmed by 0 bases and 0 bases, with 10 bases remaining between them. The CDR3 DNA reads as TGCGCCAGCAGCTTGGAGGGGCGAAACTCTGGAAACACCATATATTTT. As protein: CASSLEGRNSGNTIYF.

This clone was seen once. The chain combines TRBV6-6 with TRBJ1-5, with D possibly TRBD1 on 5 matching bases. The CDR3 has 16 residues. The V end lost 2 bases, the J end lost 0 bases, and 11 bases lay between the germline ends. Germline CDR1 reads MNHNY; CDR2 reads SVGAGI (reference sequence). The CDR3, as DNA: TGTGCCAGCAGTTACGGAGCGGGGGGTAGCAATCAGCCCCAGCATTTT. It translates to CASSYGAGGSNQPQHF.

This chain uses TRBV5-8 with TRBJ1-2, with D possibly matching TRBD1 (5 bases). Trimming removed 4 bases at V and 1 base at J, with 14 bases between. Per the germline V gene, CDR1 is SGHTS and CDR2 is YDEGEE. This CDR3 is built from 15 residues. CDR3 in amino acids: CASSHRDWNNYGYTF. Written as DNA, the CDR3 is TGTGCCAGCAGCCACCGGGACTGGAATAACTATGGCTACACCTTC.

The chain recombines TRBV2 with TRBJ2-2; TRBD1 agrees at 9 bases. J lost 7 bases, V lost 5 bases, and 5 bases had no gene match. The CDR3 covers 14 residues. Germline lookup yields CDR1 SNHLY and CDR2 FYNNEI. This chain's CDR3 is CASSRDRAIGELFF. The CDR3 DNA is TGTGCCAGCAGTCGGGACAGGGCGATCGGGGAGCTGTTTTTT.